This TCR beta chain was captured in a study of blood T cells in healthy people across ages. Broader study findings: When set beside aged donors, long-lived donors presented more naive CD4+ cells and higher diversity. A strong correlation was seen between TCR beta diversity and naive T cell percentage.

Peripheral blood, roughly 11 milliliters per donor, was collected. Remarks on this clonotype: The target antigen is unknown.

Next came a second PCR, run for roughly 6 to 11 cycles, which used a sample-barcoded 5' primer along with a J-beta primer mix. Each cDNA was tagged by a template-switch adaptor containing 12 random nucleotides. TCRdb itself ran the 5' RACE reads through MiXCR, one entry per CDR3 protein. The repertoire has about 1,600,000 distinct CDR3 sequences, approximately 42% of them found once; the top ten carry 7.9%. CDR3 size: 14 residues. V was clipped by 5 bases and J by 5 bases; unmatched bases: 7. From germline, CDR1 is SEHNR and CDR2 FQNEAQ (reference sequence). The sequenced sample was blood. This TCR came from a woman aged 18-35 years in good health. This chain joins TRBV7-9 and TRBJ1-1; 8 positions match TRBD1. DNA for the CDR3: TGTGCCAGCAGCGACAGGGGATCGCTTACTGAAGCTTTCTTT. Protein sequence: CASSDRGSLTEAFF.